This entry lists 26 T cell receptor beta chains sequenced from one sample in a study of blood T cell repertoires in COVID-19. Clones were read by immunoSEQ multiplex PCR, and TCRdb kept only the in-frame ones, dropping some. The sample lists about 200,000 clones; approximately 83% were seen once. Sequenced sample: peripheral blood. Receptor source: a man between 40 and 49 years old with acute or convalescent COVID-19.

The genes are TRBV5-4 and TRBJ2-1, with 8 bases fitting TRBD2. V shed 0 bases and J 6 bases; nucleotides not matched to a gene: 14. Per the germline V gene, CDR1 is SGHNT and CDR2 is YYREEE (reference sequence). The CDR3 is made up of 18 amino acids. The CDR3 is CASSLGAPLAGTRNEQFF. The DNA for the CDR3 is TGTGCCAGCAGCTTGGGGGCCCCTCTAGCGGGCACGCGCAATGAGCAGTTCTTC.

In its sample, this clone was seen once. V gene TRBV7-9 combines with J gene TRBJ2-2; D perhaps matches TRBD2 (6 bases). This CDR3 has 15 amino acids. Trimming removed 5 bases at V and 7 bases at J, with 17 bases between. From germline, CDR1 is SEHNR and CDR2 FQNEAQ (reference sequence). The CDR3 DNA follows: TGTGCCAGCAGCCCCGGGACTTTAATGGGCGGGGAGCTGTTTTTT. The encoded protein is CASSPGTLMGGELFF.

This clone has just one count. This chain uses TRBV11-2 with TRBJ1-2; TRBD1 is a possible D gene (6 bases). Trimming shortened V by 1 base and J by 4 bases, and 10 bases separated the two germline ends. The CDR3 is made up of 14 amino acids. Germline V lookup: CDR1 SGHAT, CDR2 FQNNGV. The CDR3 here is CASSLGGGVYGYTF. The CDR3 region has the DNA TGTGCCAGCAGCTTAGGAGGGGGTGTCTATGGCTACACCTTC.

V gene TRBV27 combines with J gene TRBJ2-2, with a possible D match to TRBD1 (6 bases). The CDR3 runs to 13 residues. Trimming removed 5 bases from V and 6 bases from J, with 10 bases in between. The V gene's germline CDR1 is MNHEY and CDR2 SMNVEV (reference sequence). Here the CDR3 DNA reads TGTGCCAGCAGTCTTCAGGGGTCCGGGGAGCTGTTTTTT. This gives the protein CASSLQGSGELFF.

The rearrangement uses TRBV9 and TRBJ1-4; D not resolved. V was pared by 2 bases and J by 2 bases, with 7 bases between. This CDR3 has 14 residues. Germline V gene sequence: CDR1 SGDLS, CDR2 YYNGEE. The CDR3 reads CASSVSGTNEKLFF. Written as DNA, the CDR3 is TGTGCCAGCAGCGTCTCAGGTACTAATGAAAAACTGTTTTTT.

This chain joins TRBV7-8 and TRBJ2-7; 10 bases are shared with TRBD1. The J segment lost 3 bases and the V segment lost 4 bases, leaving 6 bases of the junction unmatched. Germline assignment: CDR1 SGHVS and CDR2 FQNEAQ. This CDR3 has 15 residues. CDR3 in amino acids: CASSYRQGAGYEQYF. In nucleotides, the CDR3 is TGTGCCAGCAGCTACCGACAGGGGGCTGGCTACGAGCAGTACTTC.

This clone was seen just once. The genes are TRBV10-3 and TRBJ2-5; a weak D match, TRBD2 (5 bases). The germline V gene encodes CDR1 ENHRY and CDR2 SYGVKD. This CDR3 comprises 13 residues. Trimming left V 4 bases short and J 5 bases short, with 11 bases between. CDR3 in DNA: TGTGCCATCAGTGCCTCGACTATCGAGACCCAGTACTTC. Its protein is CAISASTIETQYF.

Notes on this clone: The sample has other DNA sequences that encode this CDR3 too. The chain combines TRBV5-1 with TRBJ1-1; D not certain. This CDR3 has 14 residues. The germline V gene has CDR1 SGHRS and CDR2 YFSETQ. The ends were cut back, 0 bases at V and 1 base at J, with 7 bases in the middle. Here the CDR3 reads CASSLGHANTEAFF. CDR3 DNA: TGCGCCAGCAGCTTGGGACACGCGAACACTGAAGCTTTCTTT.

The V and J genes are TRBV2 and TRBJ2-1; D not resolved. CDR1 SNHLY and CDR2 FYNNEI come from the germline V gene. This CDR3 is 12 amino acids long. The V end lost 8 bases, the J end lost 3 bases, and 8 bases lay between the germline ends. The CDR3 DNA reads as TGTGCCAGCTTCCCAAACTACAATGAGCAGTTCTTC. This codes for CASFPNYNEQFF.

This sequence joins TRBV6-1 and TRBJ1-6, with 7 bases aligning to TRBD1. J gave up 7 bases and V 3 bases, and 3 bases lay outside the gene matches. The CDR3 is made up of 14 amino acids. Germline V lookup: CDR1 MNHNS, CDR2 SASEGT. The CDR3 loop is CASSEGTANSPLHF. DNA of the CDR3: TGTGCCAGCAGTGAGGGGACAGCAAATTCACCCCTCCACTTT.

The rearrangement links TRBV11-2 to TRBJ2-7; D unresolved. The ends were cut back, 5 bases at V and 3 bases at J, with 14 bases in the middle. The CDR3 is made up of 14 amino acids. Germline V gene sequence: CDR1 SGHAT, CDR2 FQNNGV. DNA for the CDR3: TGTGCCAGCAGCCCGTCTCTAGAACGCTACGAGCAGTACTTC. Translation: CASSPSLERYEQYF.

The chain combines TRBV28 with TRBJ2-1, with D tentatively TRBD1 (6 bases). The germline CDR1 and CDR2 sequences are MDHEN and SYDVKM. The CDR3 extends over 12 amino acids. Trimming shortened V by 8 bases and J by 5 bases, and 10 bases separated the two germline ends. CDR3 region: CASARGHNEQFF. In nucleotides, the CDR3 is TGTGCCAGCGCCAGGGGCCACAATGAGCAGTTCTTC.

This chain's CDR3 is CASSLRGGTEAFF. CDR3 nucleotide sequence: TGTGCCAGCAGTTTAAGGGGAGGCACTGAAGCTTTCTTT. The genes are TRBV12-3 or TRBV12-4 and TRBJ1-1; perhaps TRBD1 as D (5 bases). Deletions cut 2 bases from V and 4 bases from J, with 8 bases between. CDR3 length: 13 residues.

The V gene is TRBV18, the J gene TRBJ1-4; TRBD1 aligns across 7 bases. Germline V lookup: CDR1 KGHSH, CDR2 LQKENI. V shed 9 bases and J 8 bases; nucleotides not matched to a gene: 12. The CDR3 is 14 residues long. CDR3 bases: TGTGCCAGTCAAAGGGGGACAGCGGGCGAAAAACTGTTTTTT. It is translated as CASQRGTAGEKLFF.

CDR3 DNA: TGTGCCAGTAGTAATCTATGGGCTAGGGGGTGGGACACTGAAGCTTTCTTT. The encoded protein is CASSNLWARGWDTEAFF. This chain uses TRBV19 with TRBJ1-1, with D possibly being TRBD1 (6 bases). Per germline, CDR1 LNHDA and CDR2 SQIVND (reference sequence). V was trimmed by 4 bases and J by 3 bases, leaving 21 bases between them. There are 17 residues in the CDR3. The full variable domain, with the rest looked up from reference TRBV19 and TRBJ1-1, is DGGITQSPKYLFRKEGQNVTLSCEQNLNHDAMYWYRQDPGQGLRLIYYSQIVNDFQKGDIAEGYSVSREKKESFPLTVTSAQKNPTAFYLCASSNLWARGWDTEAFFGQGTRLTVV.

CDR3: CASSLGSPKPAETQYF. The CDR3 DNA follows: TGTGCCAGCAGCTTAGGGTCACCGAAACCCGCGGAGACCCAGTACTTC. This chain joins TRBV7-7 and TRBJ2-5, with D unresolved. The CDR3 spans 16 residues. Germline V gene lookup returns CDR1 SSHAT and CDR2 FNYEAQ (reference sequence). V dropped 1 base and J dropped 5 bases, with 17 bases sitting between them.

J is TRBJ1-4 and V is TRBV4-3; 9 bases are a match to TRBD1. The J segment lost 8 bases and the V segment lost 4 bases, leaving 8 bases of the junction unmatched. The CDR3 has 15 residues. Germline values: CDR1 LGHNA, CDR2 YSLEER. The CDR3 sequence is CASSPSGQGGEKLFF. Here the CDR3 DNA reads TGCGCCAGCAGCCCCTCGGGACAGGGAGGCGAAAAACTGTTTTTT.

This chain uses TRBV11-2 with TRBJ1-1; D not resolved. In germline, CDR1 is SGHAT, CDR2 FQNNGV. There are 13 residues in the CDR3. V gave up 1 base and J gave up 7 bases, with 10 bases separating them. DNA for the CDR3: TGTGCCAGCAGCTTAGCCGGGATAGGTGAAGCTTTCTTT. This sequence encodes CASSLAGIGEAFF.

Points on this clone: At one boundary the junction diverges from the germline segment, which might be a read error. CDR3 loop: CGGSTETQYF. As DNA, the CDR3 is TGCGGCGGGAGTACGGAGACCCAGTACTTC. V and J are TRBV7-6 and TRBJ2-5; the match to TRBD2 covers 7 bases. Germline loops: CDR1 SGHVS, CDR2 FNYEAQ. The CDR3 consists of 10 residues. Complete variable domain (other parts from reference TRBV7-6 and TRBJ2-5): GAGVSQSPRYKVTKRGQDVALRCDPISGHVSLYWYRQALGQGPEFLTYFNYEAQQDKSGLPNDRFSAERPEGSISTLTIQRTEQRDSAMYRCGGSTETQYFGPGTRLLVL.

This clone was picked up one time. The CDR3 protein is CSASIGTLGGNSPLHF. The CDR3 bases are TGCAGTGCTAGTATAGGGACATTAGGTGGGAATTCACCCCTCCACTTT. This sequence joins TRBV20-1 and TRBJ1-6, with D perhaps matching TRBD1 (6 bases). CDR3 size: 16 residues. V was clipped by 3 bases and J by 7 bases, with 19 bases between them. In germline, CDR1 is DFQATT, CDR2 SNEGSKA (reference sequence).

Notes on this clone: The sample carries other DNA sequences with the same CDR3. The rearrangement links TRBV7-2 to TRBJ2-1; a possible D gene is TRBD2 (5 bases). This CDR3 region has 15 residues. Trimming left V 4 bases short and J 4 bases short, with 14 bases between. The germline gives CDR1 SGHTA, CDR2 FQGNSA. The CDR3 is CASSSSGSIYNEQFF. The CDR3, as DNA: TGTGCCAGCAGCTCCTCGGGGTCAATTTACAATGAGCAGTTCTTC.

V and J are TRBV30 and TRBJ1-3; 7 bases match TRBD1. The V gene's germline CDR1 is GTSNPN and CDR2 SVGIG (reference sequence). CDR3 length: 15 amino acids. Unmatched junction bases numbered 2, after V lost 0 bases and J lost 0 bases. The DNA for the CDR3 is TGTGCCTGGAGTGTGGGACAGCTCTCTGGAAACACCATATATTTT. This sequence encodes CAWSVGQLSGNTIYF.

The chain has TRBV5-4 and TRBJ2-7; TRBD1 aligns across 8 bases. The CDR3 consists of 14 residues. From germline, CDR1 is SGHNT and CDR2 YYREEE (reference sequence). Trimming removed 2 bases from V and 5 bases from J; junction bases left unmatched: 6. CDR3 in amino acids: CASSFGQGGNEQYF. In DNA form, the CDR3 reads TGTGCCAGCAGCTTCGGACAGGGTGGAAACGAGCAGTACTTC.

V usage is TRBV2 and J usage is TRBJ1-2, with 8 bases aligning to TRBD1. The junction had 12 bases not matched to a gene; V was cut back by 8 bases and J by 4 bases. The CDR3 runs 15 residues. The germline CDR1 and CDR2 sequences are SNHLY and FYNNEI. For the CDR3, the DNA is TGTGCCAGCCTGCGCGGACAGGGAGGGGTCTATGGCTACACCTTC. It codes for CASLRGQGGVYGYTF.

J is TRBJ1-4 and V is TRBV10-1; 9 nucleotides match TRBD1. CDR3 length equals 20 residues. Trimming removed 0 bases from V and 0 bases from J; junction bases left unmatched: 11. The germline V gene has CDR1 WNHNN and CDR2 SYGVQD (reference sequence). CDR3 coding DNA: TGCGCCAGCAGTGAGTCGGGGACAGGGCGATTAGTAGCAACTAATGAAAAACTGTTTTTT. It specifies CASSESGTGRLVATNEKLFF.

The chain employs TRBV12-3 or TRBV12-4 and TRBJ2-1; TRBD2 might be the D (5 bases). V was clipped by 4 bases and J by 7 bases, with 11 bases between them. This CDR3 is built from 13 residues. For the CDR3, the DNA is TGTGCCAGCAGTTCCCTTCCGGGGAATGAGCAGTTCTTC. This encodes CASSSLPGNEQFF.